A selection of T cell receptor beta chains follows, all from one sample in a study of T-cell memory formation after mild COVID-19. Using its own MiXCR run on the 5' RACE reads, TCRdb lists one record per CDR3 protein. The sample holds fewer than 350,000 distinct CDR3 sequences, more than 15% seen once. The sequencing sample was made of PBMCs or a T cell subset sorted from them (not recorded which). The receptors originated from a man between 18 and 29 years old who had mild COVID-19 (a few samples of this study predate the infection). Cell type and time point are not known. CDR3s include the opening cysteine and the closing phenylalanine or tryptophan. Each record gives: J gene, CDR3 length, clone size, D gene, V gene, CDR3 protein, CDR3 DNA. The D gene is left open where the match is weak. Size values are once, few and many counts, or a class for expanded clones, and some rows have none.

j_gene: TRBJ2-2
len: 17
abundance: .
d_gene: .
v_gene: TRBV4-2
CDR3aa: CASSSQSAGLNTGELFF
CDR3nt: TGTGCCAGCAGCTCCCAGAGCGCGGGGCTGAACACCGGGGAGCTGTTTTTT

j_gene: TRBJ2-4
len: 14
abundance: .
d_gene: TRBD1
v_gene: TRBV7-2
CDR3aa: CASSEGTGLYIQYF
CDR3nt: TGTGCCAGCAGCGAAGGGACAGGGTTATACATTCAGTACTTC

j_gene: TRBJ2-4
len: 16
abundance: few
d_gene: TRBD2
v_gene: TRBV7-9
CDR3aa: CASSTSGGVAKNIQYF
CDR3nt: TGTGCCAGCAGCACTAGCGGGGGGGTAGCCAAAAACATTCAGTACTTC

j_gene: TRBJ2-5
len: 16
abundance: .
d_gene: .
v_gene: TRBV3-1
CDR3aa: CASSPEPRPAEETQYF
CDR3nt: TGTGCCAGCAGCCCCGAACCCCGGCCCGCCGAAGAGACCCAGTACTTC

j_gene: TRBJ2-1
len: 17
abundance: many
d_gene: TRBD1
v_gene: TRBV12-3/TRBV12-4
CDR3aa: CASSLKVLGQGGNEQFF
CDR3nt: TGTGCCAGCAGTTTAAAGGTACTCGGACAGGGCGGCAATGAGCAGTTCTTC

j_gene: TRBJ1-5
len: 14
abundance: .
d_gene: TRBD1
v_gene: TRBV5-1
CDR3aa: CASSLVGTDQPQHF
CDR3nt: TGCGCCAGCAGCTTGGTTGGGACAGATCAGCCCCAGCATTTT

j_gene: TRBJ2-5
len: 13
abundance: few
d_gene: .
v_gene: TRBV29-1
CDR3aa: CSVEGGRWETQYF
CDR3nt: TGCAGCGTTGAAGGGGGCAGGTGGGAGACCCAGTACTTC

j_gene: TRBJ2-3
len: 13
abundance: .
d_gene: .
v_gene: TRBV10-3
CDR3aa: CATQTVYTDTQYF
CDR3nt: TGTGCCACCCAGACAGTCTACACAGATACGCAGTATTTT

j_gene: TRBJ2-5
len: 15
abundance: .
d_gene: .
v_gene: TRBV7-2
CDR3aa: CASSFGPTPGETQYF
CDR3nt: TGTGCCAGCAGCTTCGGACCTACGCCAGGAGAGACCCAGTACTTC

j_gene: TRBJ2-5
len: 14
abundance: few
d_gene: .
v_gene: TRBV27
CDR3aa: CASSLGSRDGIQYF
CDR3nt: TGTGCCAGCAGTTTAGGGTCAAGAGACGGGATCCAGTACTTC

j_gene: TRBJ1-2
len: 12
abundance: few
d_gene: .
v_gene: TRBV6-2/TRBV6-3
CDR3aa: CASTLPSPGYTF
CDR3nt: TGTGCCAGCACCCTCCCCAGTCCGGGCTACACCTTC

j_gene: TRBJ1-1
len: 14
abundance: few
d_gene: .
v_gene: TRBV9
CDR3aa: CASSVGGFYAEAFF
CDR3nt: TGTGCCAGCAGCGTAGGAGGGTTCTATGCTGAAGCTTTCTTT

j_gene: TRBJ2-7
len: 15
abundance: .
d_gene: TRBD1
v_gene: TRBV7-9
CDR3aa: CASSLAHSTGNEQYF
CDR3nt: TGTGCCAGCAGCTTAGCCCACTCGACAGGGAACGAGCAGTACTTC

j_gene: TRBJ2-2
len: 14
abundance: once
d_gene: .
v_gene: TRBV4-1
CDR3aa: CASGQDPYTGELFF
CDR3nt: TGCGCCAGTGGTCAAGACCCTTACACCGGGGAGCTGTTTTTT